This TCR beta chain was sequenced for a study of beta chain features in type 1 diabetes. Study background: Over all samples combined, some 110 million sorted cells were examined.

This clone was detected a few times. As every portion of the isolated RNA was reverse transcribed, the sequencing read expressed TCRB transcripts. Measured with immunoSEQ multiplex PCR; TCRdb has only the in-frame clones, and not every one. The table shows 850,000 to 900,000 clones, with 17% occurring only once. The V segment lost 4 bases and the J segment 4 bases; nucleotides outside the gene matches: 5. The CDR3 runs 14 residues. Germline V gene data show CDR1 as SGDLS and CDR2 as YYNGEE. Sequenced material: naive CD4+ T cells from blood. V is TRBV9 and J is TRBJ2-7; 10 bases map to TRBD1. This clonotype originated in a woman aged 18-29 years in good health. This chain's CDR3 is CASSTGTGDYEQYF. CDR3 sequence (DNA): TGTGCCAGCAGCACCGGGACAGGGGATTACGAGCAGTACTTC.